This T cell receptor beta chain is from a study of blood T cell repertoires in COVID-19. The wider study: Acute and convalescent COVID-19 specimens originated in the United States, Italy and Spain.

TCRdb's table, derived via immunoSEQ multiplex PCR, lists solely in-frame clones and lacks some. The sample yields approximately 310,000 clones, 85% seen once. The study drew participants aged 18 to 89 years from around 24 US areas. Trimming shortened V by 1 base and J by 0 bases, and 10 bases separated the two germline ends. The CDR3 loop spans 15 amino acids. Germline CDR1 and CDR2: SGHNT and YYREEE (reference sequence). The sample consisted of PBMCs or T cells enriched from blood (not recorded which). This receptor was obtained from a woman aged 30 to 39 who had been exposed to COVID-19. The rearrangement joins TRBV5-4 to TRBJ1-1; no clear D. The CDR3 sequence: CASSLPEGMNTEAFF. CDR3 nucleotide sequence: TGTGCCAGCAGCTTGCCGGAGGGAATGAACACTGAAGCTTTCTTT.